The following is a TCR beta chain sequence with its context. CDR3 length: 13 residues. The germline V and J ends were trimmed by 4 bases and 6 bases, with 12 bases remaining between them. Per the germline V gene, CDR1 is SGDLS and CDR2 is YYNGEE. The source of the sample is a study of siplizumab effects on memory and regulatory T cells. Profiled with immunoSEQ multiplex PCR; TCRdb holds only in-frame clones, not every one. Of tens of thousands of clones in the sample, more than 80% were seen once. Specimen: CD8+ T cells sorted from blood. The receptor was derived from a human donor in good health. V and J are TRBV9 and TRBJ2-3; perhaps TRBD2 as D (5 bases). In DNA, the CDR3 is TGTGCCAGCAGCTTAGAGGGTCCGGATACGCAGTATTTT. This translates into CASSLEGPDTQYF.